Listed below are T cell receptor beta chains from one sample, sequenced in a study of blood T cells in healthy people across ages. TCRdb reprocessed the 5' RACE reads with MiXCR, giving one entry per CDR3 protein. This table has 700,000 to 850,000 distinct CDR3 sequences, 53% appearing once. Source material: blood. The source of these receptors is an elderly man in good health. CDR3s include the opening cysteine and the closing phenylalanine or tryptophan. D genes are given only for firm matches. Rows give clone size only sometimes, using once, few, many, or a class for an expanded clone.

clone_size cdr3_length j_call v_call d_call cdr3_aa cdr3_nt
. 13 TRBJ2-7 TRBV20-1 . CSASSSPSYEQYF TGCAGTGCTAGTTCGAGTCCGTCCTACGAGCAGTACTTC
. 17 TRBJ1-4 TRBV20-1 TRBD1 CSARDGGQGATNEKLFF TGCAGTGCTAGAGATGGGGGACAGGGGGCGACTAATGAAAAACTGTTTTTT
few 14 TRBJ2-7 TRBV6-1 TRBD2 CASTRSGSTYEQYF TGTGCCAGCACCAGAAGCGGGAGTACCTACGAGCAGTACTTC
. 12 TRBJ2-5 TRBV6-5 . CASSSPIETQYF TGTGCCAGCAGTTCTCCCATAGAGACCCAGTACTTC
. 13 TRBJ2-7 TRBV2 TRBD2 CASSGRALSEQYF TGTGCCAGTAGCGGGAGGGCTCTCTCCGAGCAGTACTTC
. 16 TRBJ2-5 TRBV7-9 TRBD2 CASRPISGLGEETQYF TGTGCCAGCAGGCCCATTAGCGGGCTGGGTGAAGAGACCCAGTACTTC
. 16 TRBJ2-5 TRBV5-1 . CASSLAWGRDQETQYF TGCGCCAGCAGCTTGGCCTGGGGCAGGGACCAAGAGACCCAGTACTTC
. 16 TRBJ1-4 TRBV4-2 TRBD1 CASSQGSGTENEKLFF TGTGCCAGCAGCCAAGGTTCCGGGACAGAAAATGAAAAACTGTTTTTT
. 16 TRBJ2-3 TRBV3-1 TRBD2 CASSHNGAGAADTQYF TGTGCCAGCAGCCATAACGGGGCGGGAGCAGCAGATACGCAGTATTTT
. 14 TRBJ1-4 TRBV7-9 . CASSSRDKHEKLFF TGTGCCAGCAGCTCCAGGGACAAGCACGAAAAACTGTTTTTT
. 14 TRBJ1-2 TRBV5-1 . CASSLGQASYGYTF TGCGCCAGCAGCTTGGGGCAGGCGAGCTATGGCTACACCTTC
few 16 TRBJ1-1 TRBV15 . CATSRDFPGRGTEAFF TGTGCCACCAGCAGAGATTTCCCCGGCAGGGGCACTGAAGCTTTCTTT
. 17 TRBJ2-3 TRBV11-2 . CASSARGGAPNTDTQYF TGTGCCAGCAGCGCACGAGGCGGAGCACCCAACACAGATACGCAGTATTTT
few 16 TRBJ2-5 TRBV3-1 . CASSQRAASEQETQYF TGTGCCAGCAGCCAGAGGGCGGCTAGCGAGCAAGAGACCCAGTACTTC
. 14 TRBJ2-7 TRBV28 TRBD2 CASSFVGLAREQYF TGTGCCAGCAGTTTTGTGGGACTAGCTAGAGAGCAGTACTTC
. 13 TRBJ2-7 TRBV10-1 . CASRASGGDEQYF TGCGCCAGCAGGGCATCAGGCGGGGATGAGCAGTACTTC
few 16 TRBJ2-5 TRBV7-3 . CASSLASSRPQETQYF TGTGCCAGCAGCTTGGCTAGCTCCCGCCCGCAAGAGACCCAGTACTTC
. 14 TRBJ1-1 TRBV5-1 . CASSLEAGTTEAFF TGCGCCAGCAGCTTGGAGGCAGGAACGACTGAAGCTTTCTTT
few 14 TRBJ2-1 TRBV4-2 . CASSQTGAYNEQFF TGTGCCAGCAGCCAAACCGGGGCCTACAATGAGCAGTTCTTC
few 13 TRBJ1-5 TRBV6-4 . CASSDGPSQPQHF TGTGCCAGCAGTGACGGCCCCAGTCAGCCCCAGCATTTT
. 17 TRBJ2-2 TRBV12-3/TRBV12-4 . CASSLQQGMGRTGELFF TGTGCCAGCAGTCTTCAACAGGGAATGGGGCGGACCGGGGAGCTGTTTTTT
. 13 TRBJ1-2 TRBV6-2/TRBV6-3 TRBD1 CASSYGDRVGYTF TGTGCCAGCAGTTACGGCGACAGGGTCGGCTACACCTTC
few 10 TRBJ2-1 TRBV29-1 . CSVGNIEQFF TGCAGCGTTGGTAATATTGAGCAGTTCTTC
. 15 TRBJ2-5 TRBV11-2 TRBD2 CASSLYASGKETQYF TGTGCCAGCAGCCTGTATGCTAGCGGGAAGGAGACCCAGTACTTC
few 16 TRBJ2-7 TRBV5-1 . CASSLAGNRAPHEQYF TGCGCCAGCAGCTTGGCCGGGAACCGGGCCCCTCACGAGCAGTACTTC
. 14 TRBJ2-7 TRBV9 . CASSVEAYSYEQYF TGTGCCAGCAGCGTAGAGGCGTACTCCTACGAGCAGTACTTC
many 15 TRBJ1-2 TRBV29-1 TRBD1 CSVGDRAVGWNGYTF TGCAGCGTGGGGGACAGGGCGGTTGGTTGGAATGGCTACACCTTC
few 13 TRBJ2-3 TRBV27 . CASSVSGLRTQYF TGTGCCAGCAGTGTATCGGGACTTCGTACGCAGTATTTT
many 10 TRBJ2-5 TRBV29-1 . CSGGGETQYF TGCAGCGGAGGCGGAGAGACCCAGTACTTC